Shown below are 4 T cell receptor beta chains from a single sample sequenced in a study of T cell changes during pregnancy in multiple sclerosis. TCRdb's table, derived via immunoSEQ multiplex PCR, lists solely in-frame clones and lacks some. The profile shows 40,000 to 55,000 clones, around 90% of them singletons. Sequencing was performed on CD8+ T cells from peripheral blood mononuclear cells, taken in the second trimester of pregnancy. The receptors here all came from a female donor with multiple sclerosis, enrolled in a pregnancy study.

This clone was recorded once. V is TRBV7-2 and J is TRBJ1-2; maybe TRBD1 (6 bases). The CDR3 has 14 residues. CDR1 and CDR2 (germline): SGHTA, FQGNSA. V dropped 6 bases and J dropped 3 bases, with 14 bases sitting between them. This CDR3 reads CASSLNRDHYGYTF. The CDR3 DNA follows: TGTGCCAGCAGTTTAAACAGGGATCACTATGGCTACACCTTC. Together with reference TRBV7-2 and TRBJ1-2, the CDR3 gives the full variable domain: GAGVSQSPSNKVTEKGKDVELRCDPISGHTALYWYRQSLGQGLEFLIYFQGNSAPDKSGLPSDRFSAERTGGSVSTLTIQRTQQEDSAVYLCASSLNRDHYGYTFGSGTRLTVV.

The chain links TRBV7-9 to TRBJ1-5; D is ambiguous. Between the trimmed V and J ends, which lost 3 bases and 7 bases, there was a span of 13 bases. Germline CDR1 is SEHNR and CDR2 is FQNEAQ (reference sequence). The CDR3 runs 14 residues. CDR3 DNA: TGTGCCAGCAGCTTGAGTTACGCGGGACAGCCCCAGCATTTT. It encodes CASSLSYAGQPQHF. Full variable domain (rest looked up from reference TRBV7-9 and TRBJ1-5): DTGVSQNPRHKITKRGQNVTFRCDPISEHNRLYWYRQTLGQGPEFLTYFQNEAQLEKSRLLSDRFSAERPKGSFSTLEIQRTEQGDSAMYLCASSLSYAGQPQHFGDGTRLSIL.

DNA for the CDR3: TGTGCCAGCAGTTTTGGACAGGGGGCAAAAGATACGCAGTATTTT. Residues: CASSFGQGAKDTQYF. V gene TRBV27 combines with J gene TRBJ2-3, with 11 bases matching TRBD1. Trimming cost V 3 bases and J 5 bases; bases outside gene matches: 4. Germline assignment: CDR1 MNHEY and CDR2 SMNVEV (reference sequence). This CDR3 contains 15 residues.

This clone was seen once. At one boundary the junction diverges from the germline segment, which might be a read error. The chain links TRBV7-7 to TRBJ2-5; D tentatively fits TRBD1 or TRBD2 (5 bases each). In germline, CDR1 is SSHAT, CDR2 FNYEAQ (reference sequence). CDR3 size: 14 residues. In DNA, the CDR3 is TGTGCTAGCAGCTTAGCGACAGCCCAAGAGACCCAGTACTTC. This encodes CASSLATAQETQYF.